This T cell receptor (beta chain) appears in the sequencing data of a study of persistence of HIV-infected CD4 T cells. Notes on this clone: Antigen specificity is unknown.

Study-wide findings and caveats: TCRbeta richness was lower in CMV- and Gag-responding cells than in anti-CD3/anti-CD28-responding cells.

Nonspecific anti-CD3/anti-CD28 bead stimulation represents the broad CD4+ T cell repertoire. CD4+ T cells upregulating both CD40 ligand and CD69 were sorted as responding cells. Anti-CD28/CD49d costimulation, CD40-blocking antibody and enfuvirtide were given to CD8-depleted PBMCs for 15 to 20 hours. The libraries were made with immunoSEQ version 4 in survey mode. Here immunoSEQ multiplex PCR was the method, and the copy in TCRdb shows in-frame clones only, minus some. This sample has around 47,000 clones; just over 90% occur once, and the top ten carry 1.8%. The source was CD4+ T cells sorted from PBMCs after roughly 18-hour stimulation, collected from a patient who received antiretroviral therapy. This sequence was found in an adult man with HIV who was CMV-seropositive.

The CDR3 sequence: CASSQVWQDSGNTIYF. CDR3 nucleotides: TGTGCCAGCAGCCAAGTTTGGCAGGACTCTGGAAACACCATATATTTT. The rearrangement joins TRBV3-1 (or the pseudogene TRBV3-2) to TRBJ1-3; D remains unclear. The CDR3 runs to 16 residues. The germline V and J ends were trimmed by 1 base and 0 bases, with 10 bases remaining between them. Germline V CDR1 and CDR2: LGHDT, YNNKEL (reference sequence).